What follows describes a single T cell receptor (beta chain). Deletions cut 2 bases from V and 0 bases from J, with 7 bases between. The germline gives CDR1 SGHTA, CDR2 FQGTGA. This CDR3 has 15 amino acids. The data were taken from a study of blood T cell repertoires in COVID-19. Overall study context: Researchers got acute and convalescent COVID-19 samples from the United States, Italy and Spain. PBMCs, B-cell-depleted T cells, or T cells provided the cDNA or gDNA that made up the material.

Per the original data handling: Using reference gene primer amplification, nucleated cell counts were estimated. TCRdb keeps only in-frame clones here, not all; method: immunoSEQ multiplex PCR. That table supplies the V and J calls and clone size; D and trimming were determined from the DNA. This sample has 290,000 or so clones; 87% occur once, and the top ten carry around 2.1%. This TCR came from a man aged 18 to 30 with active or convalescent COVID-19. Sequenced sample: peripheral blood. This chain joins TRBV7-3 and TRBJ2-2; perhaps TRBD2 as D (6 bases). CDR3 nucleotides: TGTGCCAGCAGCTTATCGGGGGCGAACACCGGGGAGCTGTTTTTT. Residues: CASSLSGANTGELFF.